This TCR beta chain emerged from a study of shared clonotypes between healthy human individuals. CDR1 is LNHDA and CDR2 is SQIVND in the germline V gene (reference sequence). With 5 bases removed from V and 5 bases from J, the gap between germline ends came to 10 bases. The CDR3 is made up of 13 amino acids. The method was immunoSEQ multiplex PCR; TCRdb's version includes in-frame clones alone and lacks a portion of them. The profile shows over a million clones, roughly 98.5% of them singletons. The sequence derives from a man aged 25 to 40 in good health. V usage is TRBV19 and J usage is TRBJ1-5; D is ambiguous. The material sequenced was naive CD4+ T cells sorted from blood. The subset was: CD45RA+ positively selected. The CDR3 DNA sequence: TGTGCCAGTAGTTTGGGGTGGGATCAGCCCCAGCATTTT. Translating gives CASSLGWDQPQHF.